This T cell receptor beta chain appears in the sequencing data of a study of beta chain features in type 1 diabetes. On the study more broadly: Summed over all samples, the examined sorted cells came to some 99 million. Whole-study findings and limits: The naive, central memory and Treg TCRB repertoires of patients appeared to be more similar to one another than those of healthy donors. In all four CD4+ subsets, TCRB CDR3 length was significantly, moderately reduced in type 1 diabetes.

TCRB transcripts that were expressed got sequenced, as all of the isolated RNA had been reverse transcribed. Sequenced by immunoSEQ multiplex PCR; TCRdb stores in-frame clones only, minus some. The data contain more than 250,000 clones, roughly 25% of them singletons. Per donor, one heparinised blood draw averaged approximately 110 mL. Each of the CD4+ naive, central memory, regulatory and stem cell-like memory populations was sorted via CD45RO/CCR7/CD25/CD127/CD95/CD27. V lost 4 bases and J lost 8; bases outside the gene matches: 5. From germline, CDR1 is MNHNS and CDR2 SASEGT. The CDR3 has 14 amino acids. On this clone itself: Its antigen is as yet unknown.

The receptor comes from a woman aged 25 to 39 with type 1 diabetes. The specimen was naive CD4+ T cells from blood. The chain carries TRBV6-1 and TRBJ2-3; 11 bases fit TRBD1. The CDR3 DNA follows: TGTGCCAGCAGTGTCCCGGGACAGGGGGGTACGCAGTATTTT. Residues: CASSVPGQGGTQYF.